Shown below are 21 T cell receptor beta chains from a single sample sequenced in a study of CD8+ T cells in alopecia areata. Sample treatment: oral pan-JAK inhibitor, 5-10 mg twice daily. Reverse transcribed after extraction, RNA yielded cDNA as the sequencing template. Clones were read by immunoSEQ multiplex PCR, and TCRdb kept only the in-frame ones, dropping some. The data hold more than 150,000 clones, with 51% observed a single time. Sequences were derived from CD8+ T cells sorted from blood, sampled around week 53, from a patient treated with tofacitinib. The receptors come from a human donor with alopecia areata.

Turning to this clone: Within the sample, other DNA sequences also encode this same CDR3. The chain is built from TRBV14 and TRBJ2-7; D ambiguous. Germline values: CDR1 SGHDN, CDR2 FVKESK. There are 12 residues in the CDR3. The germline V and J ends were trimmed by 0 bases and 1 base, with 1 base remaining between them. CDR3 loop: CASSQDSYEQYF. The CDR3, as DNA: TGTGCCAGCAGCCAAGATTCCTACGAGCAGTACTTC.

This clone was seen a single time. The chain employs TRBV9 and TRBJ1-1; no clear D gene. V lost 4 bases and J lost 3, with 7 bases in between. The CDR3 spans 12 residues. CDR1 and CDR2 from the germline V gene are SGDLS and YYNGEE. CDR3 bases: TGTGCCAGCAGCCAGCTGGACACTGAAGCTTTCTTT. It translates to CASSQLDTEAFF.

This clone was counted between two and nine times. This chain links TRBV6-5 with TRBJ2-5, with 7 bases that match TRBD2. V lost 6 bases, J lost 5 bases, and 9 bases stayed unmatched. This CDR3 spans 14 amino acids. From germline, CDR1 is MNHEY and CDR2 SVGAGI. For the CDR3, the DNA is TGTGCCAGCAGCTCCTTGGGGGGGGTGGAGACCCAGTACTTC. Protein product: CASSSLGGVETQYF.

The CDR3 reads CASSIRGSSYEQYF. CDR3 coding DNA: TGTGCCAGTAGTATAAGAGGGAGCAGCTACGAGCAGTACTTC. The chain uses TRBV19 and TRBJ2-7, with a possible D match to TRBD2 (5 bases). Looked up from germline, CDR1 is LNHDA and CDR2 is SQIVND (reference sequence). V lost 2 bases, J lost 3 bases, and 11 bases lay in between. The CDR3 contains 14 residues.

The J gene is TRBJ2-4, the V gene TRBV29-1, with D possibly being TRBD1 or TRBD2 (7 bases each). The CDR3 contains 15 residues. CDR1 and CDR2 (germline): SQVTM, ANQGSEA. With 4 bases removed from V and 1 base from J, the gap between germline ends came to 14 bases. CDR3 DNA: TGCAGCGTTGTCGCTCAGGGGGGGGCCAAAAACATTCAGTACTTC. Its translation: CSVVAQGGAKNIQYF.

This clone was picked up a small number of times. The chain links TRBV15 to TRBJ2-1; TRBD1 matches at 8 bases. This CDR3 is 15 amino acids long. The J segment lost 6 bases and the V segment lost 0 bases, leaving 4 bases of the junction unmatched. CDR1 and CDR2 (germline): LNHNV, YYDKDF (reference sequence). In nucleotides, the CDR3 is TGTGCCACCAGCAGAGACCGTGGACAGGGCAATGAGCAGTTCTTC. Protein sequence: CATSRDRGQGNEQFF.

The V call is TRBV6-5, the J call TRBJ2-1; TRBD1 matches 8 bases. This CDR3 has 15 residues. Germline CDR1 MNHEY, CDR2 SVGAGI. Trimming took 5 bases from V and 4 from J; bases not matched to a gene: 7. The CDR3 loop reads CASSTTGGSYNEQFF. CDR3 sequence (DNA): TGTGCCAGCAGTACCACAGGGGGTAGTTACAATGAGCAGTTCTTC.

This clone was observed a handful of times. The chain links TRBV14 to TRBJ1-2; D gene uncertain. The CDR3 spans 12 residues. In germline, CDR1 is SGHDN, CDR2 FVKESK. V was trimmed by 1 base and J by 8 bases, leaving 8 bases between them. CDR3: CASSQGGWGYTF. The CDR3 nucleotides read TGTGCCAGCAGCCAAGGAGGCTGGGGCTACACCTTC.

In nucleotides, the CDR3 is TGCGCCAGCAGCCTCCCCGGACAACCCTACAAAGATGAGCAGTTCTTC. Its protein is CASSLPGQPYKDEQFF. The rearrangement joins TRBV4-1 to TRBJ2-1, with D possibly being TRBD1 (5 bases). Germline CDR1 reads MGHRA; CDR2 reads YSYEKL. V lost 4 bases and J 8 bases, leaving 21 bases between the germline ends. CDR3 length equals 16 residues.

CDR3 DNA sequence: TGTGCCAGCAGCTTAGAAGGGGACGGCTACACCTTC. Residues: CASSLEGDGYTF. V gene TRBV7-9 combines with J gene TRBJ1-2, with D possibly being TRBD1 (5 bases). V was pared by 1 base and J by 8 bases, with 8 bases between. The CDR3 runs 12 residues. In germline, CDR1 is SEHNR, CDR2 FQNEAQ (reference sequence). Combining the CDR3 with reference TRBV7-9 and TRBJ1-2 gives the whole variable domain DTGVSQNPRHKITKRGQNVTFRCDPISEHNRLYWYRQTLGQGPEFLTYFQNEAQLEKSRLLSDRFSAERPKGSFSTLEIQRTEQGDSAMYLCASSLEGDGYTFGSGTRLTVV.

This sequence joins TRBV30 and TRBJ2-7; TRBD2 is a possible D gene (6 bases). This CDR3 spans 14 amino acids. Germline V CDR1 and CDR2: GTSNPN, SVGIG (reference sequence). V shed 3 bases and J shed 0 bases, with 12 bases lying between them. The CDR3 coding sequence is TGTGCCTGGAGCCCGGGACTGAACTCCTACGAGCAGTACTTC. Protein product: CAWSPGLNSYEQYF.

This clone was seen more than once but under ten times. The chain employs TRBV2 and TRBJ2-7; no firm D call. Trimming left V 4 bases short and J 6 bases short, with 10 bases between. The CDR3 runs 12 residues. Germline CDR1 SNHLY, CDR2 FYNNEI. This CDR3 is CASSAGFGEQYF. In DNA, the CDR3 is TGTGCCAGCAGTGCCGGGTTCGGCGAGCAGTACTTC. The variable domain in full, with the rest retrieved from reference TRBV2 and TRBJ2-7, is EPEVTQTPSHQVTQMGQEVILRCVPISNHLYFYWYRQILGQKVEFLVSFYNNEISEKSEIFDDQFSVERPDGSNFTLKIRSTKLEDSAMYFCASSAGFGEQYFGPGTRLTVT.

This clone came up a few times. The genes are TRBV11-2 and TRBJ1-4, with D tentatively TRBD1 (6 bases). CDR3 size: 15 residues. With 5 bases removed from V and 6 bases from J, the gap between germline ends came to 16 bases. In germline, CDR1 is SGHAT, CDR2 FQNNGV. The CDR3: CASSTHRARDEKLFF. The CDR3 nucleotides read TGTGCCAGCAGCACCCACAGGGCCAGGGATGAAAAACTGTTTTTT.

The V gene is TRBV6-5, the J gene TRBJ1-1, with TRBD1 identical over 7 bases. CDR1 is MNHEY, CDR2 SVGAGI, per germline. This CDR3 has 13 residues. V lost 7 bases to trimming and J lost 3 bases; unmatched junction nucleotides: 5. CDR3 in DNA: TGTGCCAGCAACTACCAGGGGGACACTGAAGCTTTCTTT. Translating gives CASNYQGDTEAFF.

The rearrangement joins TRBV7-2 to TRBJ2-7, with D maybe TRBD2 (6 bases). From germline, CDR1 is SGHTA and CDR2 FQGNSA. The CDR3 runs 18 residues. V was trimmed by 2 bases and J by 3 bases, leaving 23 bases between them. CDR3 nucleotide sequence: TGTGCCAGCAGCTTATTCTGGGCCCAGGTAGAGGGACTCTACGAGCAGTACTTC. It translates to CASSLFWAQVEGLYEQYF.

In this sample, this clone turned up a few times. The rearrangement joins TRBV10-3 to TRBJ1-1, with 7 bases aligning to TRBD1. Germline V lookup: CDR1 ENHRY, CDR2 SYGVKD. CDR3 size: 14 residues. Germline trimming cut 7 bases from V and 1 base from J; bases unmatched to any gene: 6. The chain's CDR3 is CAITSTGTNTEAFF. Here the CDR3 DNA reads TGTGCCATCACCTCGACAGGGACGAACACTGAAGCTTTCTTT.

The sample holds one count of this clone. CDR3 DNA: TGTGCCAGCAGCCCCAGGCCGGGGACCGATGGCTACACCTTC. This translates into CASSPRPGTDGYTF. The rearrangement uses TRBV9 and TRBJ1-2, with D maybe TRBD1 (5 bases). V lost 4 bases and J 6 bases, leaving 16 bases between the germline ends. CDR1 and CDR2 (germline): SGDLS, YYNGEE. The CDR3 is 14 residues long.

This clone was counted once. The chain employs TRBV7-9 and TRBJ2-7; D may be TRBD2 (6 bases). Germline CDR1 SEHNR, CDR2 FQNEAQ (reference sequence). V lost 4 bases to trimming and J lost 5 bases, with 12 bases between them. This CDR3 has 13 amino acids. CDR3 sequence (DNA): TGTGCCAGCAGCTCCCCGGGGGTAAACGAGCAGTACTTC. Amino acids: CASSSPGVNEQYF.

The V gene is TRBV11-2, the J gene TRBJ2-7; 7 nucleotides match TRBD2. J lost 4 bases, V lost 1 base, and 7 bases had no gene match. The V gene's germline CDR1 is SGHAT and CDR2 FQNNGV. The CDR3 is made up of 15 amino acids. CDR3 sequence (DNA): TGTGCCAGCAGCTTAGTTAGCGGGCCAATATACGAGCAGTACTTC. As protein: CASSLVSGPIYEQYF.

This chain connects TRBV5-1 to TRBJ1-1; unclear D gene. Germline loops: CDR1 SGHRS, CDR2 YFSETQ. V gave up 6 bases and J gave up 1 base, with 16 bases separating them. CDR3 length: 15 amino acids. The CDR3 protein is CASTPTDGTNTEAFF. The CDR3 DNA follows: TGCGCCAGCACCCCTACGGACGGTACGAACACTGAAGCTTTCTTT.

On this clone itself: The junction differs from germline at one of its ends, possibly a read error. The chain carries TRBV7-9 and TRBJ2-7; a weak D match, TRBD1 (5 bases). The length of the CDR3 is 13 residues. CDR1 and CDR2 from the germline V gene are SEHNR and FQNEAQ (reference sequence). For the CDR3, the DNA is TGTGCCAGCAGCCCAGGGTCCTCCTCCGAGCAGTACTTC. It translates to CASSPGSSSEQYF.